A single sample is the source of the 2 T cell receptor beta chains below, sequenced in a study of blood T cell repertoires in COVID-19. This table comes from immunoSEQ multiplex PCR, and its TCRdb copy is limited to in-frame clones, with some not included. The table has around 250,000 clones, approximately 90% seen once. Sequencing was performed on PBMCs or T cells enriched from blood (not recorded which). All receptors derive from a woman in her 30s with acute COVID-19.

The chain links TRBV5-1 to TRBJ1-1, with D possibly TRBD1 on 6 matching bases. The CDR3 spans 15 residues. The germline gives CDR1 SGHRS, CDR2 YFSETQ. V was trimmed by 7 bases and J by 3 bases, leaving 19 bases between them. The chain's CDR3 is CASAPALGGHTEAFF. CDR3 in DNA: TGCGCCAGCGCCCCGGCTCTCGGGGGGCACACTGAAGCTTTCTTT.

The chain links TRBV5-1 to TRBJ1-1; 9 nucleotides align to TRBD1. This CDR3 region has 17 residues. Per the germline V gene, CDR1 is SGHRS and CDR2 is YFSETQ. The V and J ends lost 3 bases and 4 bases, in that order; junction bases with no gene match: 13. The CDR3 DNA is TGCGCCAGCAGCTATTTGAAAACAGGGGGCGCGGGCACTGAAGCTTTCTTT. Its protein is CASSYLKTGGAGTEAFF.